A single T cell receptor (beta chain) is shown here with its context. The antigen it recognizes is unknown. No much larger clone is present one base from it, and per-base qualities are unavailable. Each collaborating institution followed its own protocols to collect whole blood in K2EDTA tubes. For TCRbeta analysis, collaborators shipped samples as frozen whole blood, isolated PBMCs, or DNA extracted from either of those sample types. These data come from a study of blood T cell repertoires in COVID-19 (dated by TCRdb to 2020 to 2021). Some background on the complete study: Samples from collaborators originated in the United States, Italy and Spain and spanned both the acute and convalescent phases of COVID-19. The prospective study material was composed of cDNA or gDNA derived from T cells, B-cell-depleted T cells, or PBMCs. The dataset comprised deeply sampled blood TCRbeta repertoires from subjects exposed to, actively infected with, or recovered from COVID-19. The repertoires were made available in a free public database intended to serve as a resource for research on the immune response to SARS-CoV-2. The samples were drawn from the first 160 participants of the ongoing ImmuneRACE study and from over 950 subjects provided by 6 global collaborators. The sample metadata nearly always contained a de-identified subject ID, COVID-19 status, age in years and sex. Where available, HLA class I and class II types were taken from metadata supplied by the sample provider and were not determined by assay-based typing. The study at large found these results: The quantity of clinical and demographic metadata differed by source and by participant and was supplied without curation.

The immunoSEQ Assay, a bias-controlled multiplex PCR, was used to amplify TCRbeta CDR3 regions from genomic DNA. Concerning the study's data processing: Within the assay, amplification of reference gene primers was used to estimate how many nucleated cells each sample contained. Sequence reads were collapsed and filtered to measure the absolute abundance of every unique TCRbeta CDR3 rearrangement. For each sample, productive Simpson clonality was calculated as the square root of Simpson's diversity index across productive rearrangements. TCRdb holds this immuneACCESS table with in-frame rearrangements only. Some clones are missing; in checked studies, unresolved V genes explain under half, and the rest has no known cause. The V and J calls and clone size were taken over from that table, and D and trimming were inferred from the DNA. The sample yields 50,000 or so clones; less than 90% were counted once. The top ten clonotypes cover around 2.7% of the sample.

The CDR3 holds 13 amino acids from the cysteine to the phenylalanine. Solely the CDR3 DNA is kept, with 39 bases framed from the first base. V drops 5 bases and J drops 8 bases, leaving 15 bases in between. Per the germline V gene (reference sequence), LNHDA is the CDR1 and SQIVND is the CDR2. The sample was peripheral blood. This receptor was taken from a man in his fifties with acute or convalescent COVID-19. Recombination joined TRBV19 with TRBJ1-1; the D region possibly corresponds to TRBD1 (5 bases align). This receptor carries the CDR3 CASSRDFDREAFF. The DNA is TGTGCCAGTAGTCGTGACTTTGACAGAGAAGCTTTCTTT.